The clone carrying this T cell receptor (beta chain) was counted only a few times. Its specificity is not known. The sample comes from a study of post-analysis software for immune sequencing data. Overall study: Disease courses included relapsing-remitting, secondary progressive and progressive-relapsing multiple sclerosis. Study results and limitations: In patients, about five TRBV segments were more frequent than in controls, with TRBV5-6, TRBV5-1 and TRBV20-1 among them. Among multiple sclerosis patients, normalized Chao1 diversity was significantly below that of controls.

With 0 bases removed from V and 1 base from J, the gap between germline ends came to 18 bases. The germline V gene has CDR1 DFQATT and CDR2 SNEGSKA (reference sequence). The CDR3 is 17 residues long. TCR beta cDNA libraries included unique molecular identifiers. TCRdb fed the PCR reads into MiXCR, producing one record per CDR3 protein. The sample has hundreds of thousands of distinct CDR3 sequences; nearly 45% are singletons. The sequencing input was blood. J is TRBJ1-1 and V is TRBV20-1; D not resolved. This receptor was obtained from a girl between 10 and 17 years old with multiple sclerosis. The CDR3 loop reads CSARDLGTSIRNTEAFF. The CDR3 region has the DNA TGCAGTGCTAGAGATCTGGGAACATCAATAAGGAACACTGAAGCTTTCTTT.